The 15 T cell receptor beta chains below all came from one sample that was sequenced in a study of shared clonotypes between healthy human individuals. Method: immunoSEQ multiplex PCR; TCRdb's copy keeps in-frame clones and lacks some. The sample includes roughly 2,300,000 clones, under 95% of them seen just once. Sequencing was done on a sample of naive CD4+ T cells from PBMCs. The sample's subset: CD45RA+ positively selected. The receptors were gathered from a man aged 18 to 29 in good health. Some clones in this sample may be carry-over from other donors' samples.

The J gene is TRBJ1-2, the V gene TRBV5-4, with unresolved D. V was shortened by 4 bases and J by 7 bases, with 14 bases between the two germline ends. Germline CDR1 and CDR2: SGHNT and YYREEE (reference sequence). This CDR3 comprises 13 residues. The CDR3 region is CASSPDKGRGYTF. CDR3 DNA sequence: TGTGCCAGCAGCCCGGATAAGGGTCGTGGCTACACCTTC.

This rearrangement joins TRBV5-1 to TRBJ2-2; possible D gene TRBD1, 5 bases. The CDR3 has 15 amino acids. V was trimmed by 5 bases and J by 5 bases, leaving 16 bases between them. CDR1 is SGHRS, CDR2 YFSETQ, per germline. The CDR3 nucleotides read TGCGCCAGCAGTTTGTCCGGACACGGAACCGGGGAGCTGTTTTTT. The encoded protein is CASSLSGHGTGELFF.

V usage is TRBV5-1 and J usage is TRBJ2-3; 7 bases map to TRBD1. V was clipped by 0 bases and J by 4 bases; unmatched bases: 5. From germline, CDR1 is SGHRS and CDR2 YFSETQ. CDR3 length equals 15 residues. CDR3 in DNA: TGCGCCAGCAGCTTGGATAGGGGGCCCTCAGATACGCAGTATTTT. This gives the protein CASSLDRGPSDTQYF.

The V call is TRBV5-1, the J call TRBJ2-1; possible D gene TRBD2, 5 bases. Trimming left V 0 bases short and J 5 bases short, with 15 bases between. Per germline, CDR1 SGHRS and CDR2 YFSETQ. The CDR3 loop spans 16 amino acids. In nucleotides, the CDR3 is TGCGCCAGCAGCTTGGGGCTAGCTCAAGAGGACAATGAGCAGTTCTTC. The encoded protein is CASSLGLAQEDNEQFF.

V is TRBV9 and J is TRBJ2-5; D gene ambiguous. The CDR3 spans 14 residues. Trimming removed 3 bases from V and 3 bases from J, with 12 bases in between. The germline CDR1 and CDR2 sequences are SGDLS and YYNGEE. As DNA, the CDR3 is TGTGCCAGCAGCGCCCGTCCAGCCGAAGAGACCCAGTACTTC. Its translation is CASSARPAEETQYF.

The CDR3 coding sequence is TGTGCCAGCAGCTTAGGTGGTGGACTAGCGGTCTACAATGAGCAGTTCTTC. Encoded protein: CASSLGGGLAVYNEQFF. This chain uses TRBV7-8 with TRBJ2-1; 10 positions match TRBD2. The CDR3 sequence is 17 residues long. Germline CDR1 SGHVS, CDR2 FQNEAQ. The V and J ends lost 1 base and 3 bases, in that order; junction bases with no gene match: 6.

This chain connects TRBV28 to TRBJ2-2; D not resolved. The germline V gene encodes CDR1 MDHEN and CDR2 SYDVKM. V was trimmed by 3 bases and J by 0 bases, leaving 14 bases between them. The CDR3 loop spans 17 amino acids. The CDR3 spells CASSFGRADTNTGELFF. DNA of the CDR3: TGTGCCAGCAGTTTCGGTCGGGCAGACACGAACACCGGGGAGCTGTTTTTT.

Regarding this clone: The identical CDR3 is also encoded by other nucleotide sequences in the sample. The chain employs TRBV7-9 and TRBJ1-5; no clear D gene. The CDR3 length is 13 residues. Germline lookup yields CDR1 SEHNR and CDR2 FQNEAQ (reference sequence). Trimming stripped 1 base from V and 0 bases from J, with 1 base between. CDR3 in DNA: TGTGCCAGCAGCTTAGATAGCAATCAGCCCCAGCATTTT. Translating gives CASSLDSNQPQHF.

The V gene is TRBV6-1, the J gene TRBJ1-4; D is perhaps TRBD1 (6 bases). CDR1 and CDR2 (germline): MNHNS, SASEGT. This CDR3 comprises 15 residues. Trimming removed 8 bases from V and 0 bases from J, with 13 bases in between. In DNA form, the CDR3 reads TGTGCCAGCGGGAGGGGGGCGTCAACTAATGAAAAACTGTTTTTT. Residues: CASGRGASTNEKLFF.

This chain joins TRBV6-1 and TRBJ1-5; no clear D. CDR1 is MNHNS, CDR2 SASEGT, per germline. This CDR3 contains 14 residues. Deletions cut 4 bases from V and 2 bases from J, with 9 bases between. CDR3 region: CASSVEGGNQPQHF. CDR3 nucleotides: TGTGCCAGCAGTGTCGAGGGAGGCAATCAGCCCCAGCATTTT.

CDR3 in DNA: TGTGCCAGCAGCCCCCGTCCCGGGACAGGGGGTTGGGAGTACTTC. Translating it yields CASSPRPGTGGWEYF. V is TRBV7-2 and J is TRBJ2-7; 11 positions match TRBD1. CDR3 size: 15 residues. V gave up 5 bases and J gave up 11 bases; unmatched junction bases: 14. CDR1 is SGHTA and CDR2 is FQGNSA in the germline V gene.

The chain recombines TRBV10-3 with TRBJ2-1, with D maybe TRBD1 (6 bases). Germline lookup yields CDR1 ENHRY and CDR2 SYGVKD. The V and J ends lost 8 bases and 5 bases respectively, with 19 bases between them. CDR3 length equals 15 residues. This chain's CDR3 is CAIQNRDSAHNEQFF. The CDR3 DNA reads TGTGCCATCCAAAACAGGGATTCCGCTCACAATGAGCAGTTCTTC.

The V gene is TRBV2, the J gene TRBJ1-1, with 9 bases identical to TRBD1. This CDR3 is built from 12 residues. V lost 8 bases and J lost 6; bases outside the gene matches: 4. Germline V gene lookup returns CDR1 SNHLY and CDR2 FYNNEI. The DNA for the CDR3 is TGTGCCAGCGACAGGACAGGGGCTGAAGCTTTCTTT. Translated: CASDRTGAEAFF.

The CDR3: CASSLYFMVGTGGLGQPQHF. In DNA form, the CDR3 reads TGTGCCAGCAGTTTATATTTCATGGTCGGGACAGGGGGCCTCGGGCAGCCCCAGCATTTT. The V and J genes are TRBV28 and TRBJ1-5; 12 bases line up with TRBD1. This CDR3 has 20 amino acids. V lost 1 base and J lost 7; bases outside the gene matches: 17. CDR1 MDHEN and CDR2 SYDVKM come from the germline V gene. Looking up the rest from reference TRBV28 and TRBJ1-5 gives the full variable domain: DVKVTQSSRYLVKRTGEKVFLECVQDMDHENMFWYRQDPGLGLRLIYFSYDVKMKEKGDIPEGYSVSREKKERFSLILESASTNQTSMYLCASSLYFMVGTGGLGQPQHFGDGTRLSIL.

The chain employs TRBV11-1 and TRBJ2-5; TRBD1 aligns across 9 bases. CDR1 SGHAT and CDR2 FQDESV come from the germline V gene (reference sequence). The CDR3 covers 13 residues. V was clipped by 5 bases and J by 5 bases; unmatched bases: 3. CDR3 sequence reads: CASSPGTGETQYF. CDR3 DNA sequence: TGTGCCAGCAGCCCCGGGACAGGGGAGACCCAGTACTTC.